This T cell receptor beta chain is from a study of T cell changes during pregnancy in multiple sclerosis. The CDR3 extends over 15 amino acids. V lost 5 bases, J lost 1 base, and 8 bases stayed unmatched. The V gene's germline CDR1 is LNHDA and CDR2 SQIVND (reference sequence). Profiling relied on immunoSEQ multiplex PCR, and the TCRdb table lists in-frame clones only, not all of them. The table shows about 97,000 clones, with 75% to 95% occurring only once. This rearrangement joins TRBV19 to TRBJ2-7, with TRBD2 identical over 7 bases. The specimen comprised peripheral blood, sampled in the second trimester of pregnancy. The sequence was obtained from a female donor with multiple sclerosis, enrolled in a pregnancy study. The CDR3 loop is CASSSSGLLSYEQYF. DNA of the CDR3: TGTGCCAGTAGTTCCTCGGGACTACTTTCCTACGAGCAGTACTTC.